The clone carrying this T cell receptor beta chain has more than one count but fewer than ten. The CDR3 consists of 16 residues. Looked up from germline, CDR1 is SGHVS and CDR2 is FQNEAQ. V was clipped by 3 bases and J by 7 bases; unmatched bases: 11. How the authors handled the data: Scientists estimated how many nucleated cells there were by amplifying reference gene primers. TCRdb keeps only in-frame clones here, not all; method: immunoSEQ multiplex PCR. D and trimming were read from the DNA, whereas the V and J calls and clone size are those reported in that table. The sample lists about 200,000 clones; 70% to 90% were seen once. The sample belongs to a study of blood T cell repertoires in COVID-19. Study-wide background: Researchers got acute and convalescent COVID-19 samples from the United States, Italy and Spain. The cDNA or gDNA used as material had been derived from T cells, B-cell-depleted T cells, or PBMCs.

V gene TRBV7-8 combines with J gene TRBJ2-7, with 11 bases that match TRBD1. Input material: peripheral blood. The receptor was isolated from a man in his 60s with acute or convalescent COVID-19. The chain's CDR3 is CASSLRTGQGAREQYF. CDR3 sequence (DNA): TGTGCCAGCAGCTTGAGGACAGGACAGGGGGCGCGGGAGCAGTACTTC.